This passage covers 8 T cell receptor beta chains from one sample sequenced in a study of breast tumors, draining lymph nodes, adjacent tissues. One entry per CDR3 protein, called by TCRdb with MiXCR from the multiplex PCR reads. The sample shows approximately 300,000 distinct CDR3 sequences, around 30% of them seen only once. Samples came from axillary lymph nodes draining the breast cancer. The sequencing sample was made of axillary lymph node tissue. These receptors were collected from a female donor with breast cancer. Some clones in this sample may be carry-over from other donors' samples.

This clonotype was detected many times. V and J are TRBV7-9 and TRBJ2-7, with D possibly being TRBD1 (6 bases). The CDR3 spans 14 residues. Per the germline V gene, CDR1 is SEHNR and CDR2 is FQNEAQ (reference sequence). V shed 7 bases and J shed 3 bases, with 16 bases lying between them. This CDR3 reads CASTSATGLYEQYF. DNA of the CDR3: TGTGCCAGCACTTCCGCGACAGGTCTCTACGAGCAGTACTTC. Full variable domain (missing parts from reference TRBV7-9 and TRBJ2-7): DTGVSQNPRHKITKRGQNVTFRCDPISEHNRLYWYRQTLGQGPEFLTYFQNEAQLEKSRLLSDRFSAERPKGSFSTLEIQRTEQGDSAMYLCASTSATGLYEQYFGPGTRLTVT.

This clonotype has more than one count but fewer than ten. CDR3 residues: CASSQGARVGNTIYF. CDR3 coding DNA: TGTGCCAGCAGTCAGGGGGCGCGGGTTGGAAACACCATATATTTT. The chain couples TRBV6-5 to TRBJ1-3; 8 bases match TRBD1. With V trimmed by 5 bases and J by 3 bases, 6 bases remained unmatched. CDR3 length: 15 amino acids. Germline V gene sequence: CDR1 MNHEY, CDR2 SVGAGI.

About this clonotype itself: At one of its ends the junction is not consistent with the germline gene, which may arise from a read error. V usage is TRBV6-7 and J usage is TRBJ1-5; D might be TRBD1 (6 bases). TRBV6-7 is designated an ORF whose function remains uncertain. The CDR3 loop spans 15 amino acids. CDR3 sequence reads: CASSHSGGTGQPQHF. The CDR3 DNA reads TGTGCCAGCAGTCACTCGGGGGGCACGGGCCAGCCCCAGCATTTT.

This clonotype came up many times. The chain uses TRBV10-3 and TRBJ2-2; D gene unclear. The CDR3 runs to 13 residues. V lost 7 bases and J lost 2, with 8 bases in between. Germline CDR1 and CDR2: ENHRY and SYGVKD. CDR3 region: CAIKWPNTGELFF. The DNA for the CDR3 is TGTGCCATCAAGTGGCCTAACACCGGGGAGCTGTTTTTT.

The sample holds many counts of this clonotype. V usage is TRBV29-1 and J usage is TRBJ1-3; D is possibly TRBD1 (6 bases). Germline V gene lookup returns CDR1 SQVTM and CDR2 ANQGSEA. V lost 4 bases and J lost 4, with 14 bases in between. The CDR3 covers 14 residues. The CDR3 here is CSVAEQGVGNTIYF. CDR3 bases: TGCAGCGTTGCTGAACAGGGAGTGGGAAACACCATATATTTT.

This clonotype was observed many times. The chain employs TRBV11-2 and TRBJ2-3; TRBD2 is a possible D gene (5 bases). Trimming stripped 0 bases from V and 0 bases from J, with 7 bases between. Per germline, CDR1 SGHAT and CDR2 FQNNGV. The CDR3 is 15 residues long. The CDR3 spells CASSLERGSTDTQYF. The CDR3 DNA follows: TGTGCCAGCAGCTTAGAACGCGGGAGCACAGATACGCAGTATTTT.

This chain uses TRBV12-3 or TRBV12-4 with TRBJ2-5; no reliable D call. The germline V and J ends were trimmed by 6 bases and 2 bases, with 13 bases remaining between them. The length of the CDR3 is 14 residues. CDR3 in DNA: TGTGCCAGCAGCGCTAATAGCAGGCAAGAGACCCAGTACTTC. Its protein product is CASSANSRQETQYF.

CDR3 sequence reads: CASSLLSGPLYNEQFF. The CDR3 DNA is TGTGCCAGCAGTTTACTAAGCGGGCCCCTATACAATGAGCAGTTCTTC. This chain connects TRBV27 to TRBJ2-1; maybe TRBD2 (6 bases). The CDR3 runs to 16 residues. Between the trimmed V and J ends, which lost 2 bases and 4 bases, there was a span of 15 bases. The germline V gene has CDR1 MNHEY and CDR2 SMNVEV (reference sequence).